This T cell receptor (beta chain) was sequenced in a study of beta chain features in type 1 diabetes (dated by TCRdb to the late 2010s). For context, the study as a whole: Mean age, gender distribution, total cell number and subset yield did not differ between patients and healthy donors. A total of roughly 100 million sorted cells were examined across all samples, and RNA yield correlated strongly with the number of cells per subset. In the study, TCRB repertoires of sorted circulating CD4+ T cell subsets from recently diagnosed type 1 diabetes patients were compared with those of matched healthy donors. Regulatory and stem cell-like memory subsets were obtained from only 8 patients and about 8 healthy donors, while naive and central memory subsets were obtained from all 30 or so donors. General study outcomes and caveats: Naive, central memory and regulatory TCRB repertoires appeared to be more alike among patients than among healthy donors. Because cDNA was sequenced instead of genomic DNA, highly expressing activated cells could be over-represented, though the groups showed no difference in activation or CD3 levels. HLA sub-analyses involved small numbers of individuals, so any influence of HLA type on TCRB rearrangement remained unresolved. Fewer insertions and more nucleotide deletions at VDJ recombination sites were observed in patients with type 1 diabetes, implying thymic rearrangement abnormalities. A moderate but significant shortening of TCRB CDR3 length was observed in type 1 diabetes patients in all four CD4+ subsets. PCR might favor shorter templates, but patient and control samples were amplified and corrected together, so any skew would affect both groups equally.

The entire isolated RNA was reverse transcribed using the High Capacity cDNA Reverse Transcription Kit, and thus expressed TCRB transcripts were sequenced. Naive, central memory and regulatory T cell samples underwent deep immunoSEQ sequencing, averaging about 3.57 million total reads per sample. Sorted cells were lysed in RLT buffer and RNA was extracted with DNase-treated RNeasy Micro or Mini kits, depending on cell number. To prevent cross-contamination, every cell subset was processed on its own, while patient and healthy donor samples were processed together. The immunoSEQ multiplex PCR was used to amplify TCRB sequences from cDNA, generating 87-bp fragments that spanned the CDR3 region. The amplicons were sequenced using the Illumina HiSeq platform. Under the source paper's analysis protocol: Synthetic template baselines were used to correct PCR bias computationally, reads within Hamming distance 2 were collapsed together, and singletons that could not be merged were discarded. Reads were aligned against IMGT so that V, D and J genes, CDR3 length and insertions or deletions at six rearrangement sites could be assigned. Within each subset, clonotype counts were normalized to sorted cell number, after which true diversity and Gini coefficients were computed with the tcR R package. The overlap coefficient, calculated on TCRB nucleotide sequences, was used to measure repertoire sharing. As a proxy for the pre-selection repertoire, out-of-frame TCRB sequences from naive cells were analyzed. Sourced from immuneACCESS, this table was stored by TCRdb with only in-frame sequences that have V and J called. A share of the clones is absent; for the studies checked, an unresolved V gene accounts for under half, and the remainder has no known explanation. Clone size and the V and J calls come from that table; the DNA yielded D and trimming. The sample table records almost 350,000 clones; 15% to 20% of these occur just once. The top ten hold approximately 0.041% of the sample.

From each donor, a single peripheral blood sample of around 0.12 L on average was drawn into heparinised tubes. Using a panel that included CD45RO, CCR7, CD25, CD127, CD95 and CD27, naive, central memory, regulatory and stem cell-like memory CD4+ T cells were sorted on a BD FACSAria II. Purity was above 98% for every sorted population. PBMCs were separated immediately by Lymphoprep density gradient centrifugation and were stained directly, without being cultured. So that batch effects would be minimized, each experiment stained and sorted samples in pairs, pairing one healthy donor with one patient. As to this clone: Its cognate antigen has yet to be identified. Base qualities were left out, and no much larger clone turns up one base away. The sample holds other DNA sequences that translate to the same CDR3.

V has 5 bases trimmed and J has 0 bases trimmed; junction bases matching no gene number 3. The cysteine opens and the phenylalanine closes a CDR3 of 15 amino acids. The sequence is cut down to CDR3 DNA, 45 bases in frame from base 1. Looking up the germline V gene (reference sequence) yields CDR1 LNHDA and CDR2 SQIVND. Material for sequencing was naive CD4+ T cells from blood. The cell subset or site tag for this specimen amounts to: true naive CD4+ T cells. This sequence originates from a woman aged 18-35 years in good health. The sequence joins TRBV19 to TRBJ2-1; 8 central bases correspond to TRBD2. The DNA reads TGTGCCAGTAGTCAAACTAGCGGCTCCTACAATGAGCAGTTCTTC. Its protein is CASSQTSGSYNEQFF.